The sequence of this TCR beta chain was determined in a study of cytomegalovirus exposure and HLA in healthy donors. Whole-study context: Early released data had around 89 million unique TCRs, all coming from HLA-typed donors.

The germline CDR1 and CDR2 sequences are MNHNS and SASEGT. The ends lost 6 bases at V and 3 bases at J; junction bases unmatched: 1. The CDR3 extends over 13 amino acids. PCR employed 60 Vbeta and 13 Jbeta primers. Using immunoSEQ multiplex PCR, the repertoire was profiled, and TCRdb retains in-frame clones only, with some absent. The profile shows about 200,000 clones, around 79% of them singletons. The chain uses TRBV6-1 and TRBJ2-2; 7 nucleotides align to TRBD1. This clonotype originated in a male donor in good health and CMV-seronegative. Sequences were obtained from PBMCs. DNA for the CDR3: TGTGCCAGCAGGGGACAGTACACCGGGGAGCTGTTTTTT. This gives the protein CASRGQYTGELFF.